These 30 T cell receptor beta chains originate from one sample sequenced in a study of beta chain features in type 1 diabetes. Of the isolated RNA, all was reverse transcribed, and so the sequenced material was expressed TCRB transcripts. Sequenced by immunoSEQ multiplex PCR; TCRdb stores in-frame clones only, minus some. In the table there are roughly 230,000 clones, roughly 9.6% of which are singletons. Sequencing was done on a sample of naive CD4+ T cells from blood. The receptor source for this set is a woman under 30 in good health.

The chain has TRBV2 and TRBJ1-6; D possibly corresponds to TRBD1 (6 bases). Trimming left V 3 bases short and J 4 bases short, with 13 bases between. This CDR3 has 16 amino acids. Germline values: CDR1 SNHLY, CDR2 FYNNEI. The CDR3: CASSEMTGPYNSPLHF. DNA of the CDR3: TGTGCCAGCAGTGAGATGACAGGACCATATAATTCACCCCTCCACTTT. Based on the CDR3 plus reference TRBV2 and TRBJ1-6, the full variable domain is EPEVTQTPSHQVTQMGQEVILRCVPISNHLYFYWYRQILGQKVEFLVSFYNNEISEKSEIFDDQFSVERPDGSNFTLKIRSTKLEDSAMYFCASSEMTGPYNSPLHFGNGTRLTVT.

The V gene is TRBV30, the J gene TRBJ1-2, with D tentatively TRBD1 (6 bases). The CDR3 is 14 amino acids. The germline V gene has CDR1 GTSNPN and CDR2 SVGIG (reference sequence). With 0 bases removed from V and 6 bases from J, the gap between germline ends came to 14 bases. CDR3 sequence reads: CAWSVPAGANGYTF. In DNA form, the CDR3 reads TGTGCCTGGAGTGTACCCGCGGGGGCTAATGGCTACACCTTC.

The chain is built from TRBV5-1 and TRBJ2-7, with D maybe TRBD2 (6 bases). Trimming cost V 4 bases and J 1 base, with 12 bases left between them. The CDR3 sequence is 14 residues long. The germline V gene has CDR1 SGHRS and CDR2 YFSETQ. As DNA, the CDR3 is TGCGCCAGCAGCCTCTGGGACTCTTCCTACGAGCAGTACTTC. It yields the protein CASSLWDSSYEQYF. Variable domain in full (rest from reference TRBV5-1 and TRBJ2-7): KAGVTQTPRYLIKTRGQQVTLSCSPISGHRSVSWYQQTPGQGLQFLFEYFSETQRNKGNFPGRFSGRQFSNSRSEMNVSTLELGDSALYLCASSLWDSSYEQYFGPGTRLTVT.

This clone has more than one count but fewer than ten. The CDR3 DNA reads as TGTGCCAGCAGCGCTGCGGGGGTGAACACTGAAGCTTTCTTT. It translates to CASSAAGVNTEAFF. This chain uses TRBV7-3 with TRBJ1-1; TRBD1 might be the D (5 bases). The ends were cut back, 5 bases at V and 0 bases at J, with 10 bases in the middle. Germline CDR1 is SGHTA and CDR2 is FQGTGA. This CDR3 is 14 amino acids long.

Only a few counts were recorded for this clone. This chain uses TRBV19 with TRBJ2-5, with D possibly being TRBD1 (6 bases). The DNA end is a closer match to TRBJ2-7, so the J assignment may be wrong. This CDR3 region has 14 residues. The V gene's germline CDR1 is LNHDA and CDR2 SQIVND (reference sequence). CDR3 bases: TGTGCCAGTAGTGGAACAGGGTTTACCTACGAGCAGTACTTC. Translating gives CASSGTGFTYEQYF.

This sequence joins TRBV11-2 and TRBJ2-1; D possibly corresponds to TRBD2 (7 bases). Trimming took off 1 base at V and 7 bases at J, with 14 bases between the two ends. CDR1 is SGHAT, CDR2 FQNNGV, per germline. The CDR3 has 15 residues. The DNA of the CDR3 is TGTGCCAGCAGCTTAGTTGGCAGGGGAGGGAATGAGCAGTTCTTC. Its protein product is CASSLVGRGGNEQFF.

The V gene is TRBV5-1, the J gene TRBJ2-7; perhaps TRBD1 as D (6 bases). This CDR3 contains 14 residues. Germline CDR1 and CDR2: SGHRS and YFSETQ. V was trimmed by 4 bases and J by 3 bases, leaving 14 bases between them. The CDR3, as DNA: TGCGCCAGCAGCGCGGTCGGACAGAACTACGAGCAGTACTTC. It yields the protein CASSAVGQNYEQYF.

Written as DNA, the CDR3 is TGTGCCAGCAGTGAAGAGATCCGCGTACGGTCTAACTATGGCTACACCTTC. It translates to CASSEEIRVRSNYGYTF. The rearrangement uses TRBV2 and TRBJ1-2; D remains unclear. Germline assignment: CDR1 SNHLY and CDR2 FYNNEI. Trimming removed 1 base at V and 0 bases at J, with 15 bases between. This CDR3 is 17 amino acids long.

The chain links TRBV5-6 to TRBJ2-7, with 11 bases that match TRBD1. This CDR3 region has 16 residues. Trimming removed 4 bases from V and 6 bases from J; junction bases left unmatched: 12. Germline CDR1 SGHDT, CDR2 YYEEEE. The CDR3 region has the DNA TGTGCCAGCAGCCTGAGGTTTCCGGGACAGGGGGGCGAGCAGTACTTC. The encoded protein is CASSLRFPGQGGEQYF.

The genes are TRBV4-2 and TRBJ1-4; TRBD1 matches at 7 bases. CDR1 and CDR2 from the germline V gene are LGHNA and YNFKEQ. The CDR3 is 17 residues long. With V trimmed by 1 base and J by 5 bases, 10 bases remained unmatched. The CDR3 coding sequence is TGTGCCAGCAGCCAAGCAGAAAGGGACAGACCCAATGAAAAACTGTTTTTT. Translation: CASSQAERDRPNEKLFF.

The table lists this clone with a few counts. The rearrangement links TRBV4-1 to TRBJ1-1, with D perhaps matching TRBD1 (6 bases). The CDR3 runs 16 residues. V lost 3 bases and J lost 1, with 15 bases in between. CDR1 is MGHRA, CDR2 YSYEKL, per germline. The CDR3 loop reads CASSHDHGQRNTEAFF. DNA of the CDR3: TGCGCCAGCAGCCACGACCATGGACAGAGGAACACTGAAGCTTTCTTT.

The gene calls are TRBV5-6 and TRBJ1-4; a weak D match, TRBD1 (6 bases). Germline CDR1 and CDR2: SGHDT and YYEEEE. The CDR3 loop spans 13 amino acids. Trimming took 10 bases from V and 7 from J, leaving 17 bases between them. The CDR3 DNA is TGTGCCTCATGGGGGAGGGGGGGTGAAAAACTGTTTTTT. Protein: CASWGRGGEKLFF. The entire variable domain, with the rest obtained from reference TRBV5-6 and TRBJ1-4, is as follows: DAGVTQSPTHLIKTRGQQVTLRCSPKSGHDTVSWYQQALGQGPQFIFQYYEEEERQRGNFPDRFSGHQFPNYSSELNVNALLLGDSALYLCASWGRGGEKLFFGSGTQLSVL.

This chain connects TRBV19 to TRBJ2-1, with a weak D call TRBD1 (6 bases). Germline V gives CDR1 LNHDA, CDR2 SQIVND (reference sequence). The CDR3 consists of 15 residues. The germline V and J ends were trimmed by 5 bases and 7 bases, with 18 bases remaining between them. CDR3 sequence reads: CASSQSSGHSNEQFF. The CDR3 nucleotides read TGTGCCAGTAGTCAAAGTTCGGGACACTCGAATGAGCAGTTCTTC.

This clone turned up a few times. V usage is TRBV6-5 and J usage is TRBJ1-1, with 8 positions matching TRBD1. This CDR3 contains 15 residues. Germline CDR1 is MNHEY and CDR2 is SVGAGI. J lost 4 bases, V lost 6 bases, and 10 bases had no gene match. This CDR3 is CASRNDRGPSTEAFF. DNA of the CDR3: TGTGCCAGCAGGAATGACAGGGGCCCTAGCACTGAAGCTTTCTTT.

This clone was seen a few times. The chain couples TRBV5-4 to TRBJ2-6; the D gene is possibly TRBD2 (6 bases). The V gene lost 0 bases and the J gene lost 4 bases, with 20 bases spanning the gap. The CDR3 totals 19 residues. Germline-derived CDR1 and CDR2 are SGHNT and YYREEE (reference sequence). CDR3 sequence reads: CASSLGASWGVSGANVLTF. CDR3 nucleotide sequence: TGTGCCAGCAGCTTGGGGGCGTCGTGGGGGGTGAGCGGGGCCAACGTCCTGACTTTC.

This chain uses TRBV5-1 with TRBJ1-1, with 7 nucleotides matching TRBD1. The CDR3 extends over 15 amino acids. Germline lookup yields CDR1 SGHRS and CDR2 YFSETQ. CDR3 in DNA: TGCGGGTCCCGGATTGGGGACAGATTAAACACTGAAGCTTTCTTT. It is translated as CGSRIGDRLNTEAFF.

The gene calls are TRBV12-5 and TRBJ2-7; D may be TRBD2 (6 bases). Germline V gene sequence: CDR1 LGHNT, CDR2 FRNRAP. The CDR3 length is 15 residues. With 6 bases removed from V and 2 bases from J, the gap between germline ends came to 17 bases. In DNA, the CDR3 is TGTGCTAGTGGGCACGCCCAGGGACTCGCCTACGAGCAGTACTTC. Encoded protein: CASGHAQGLAYEQYF. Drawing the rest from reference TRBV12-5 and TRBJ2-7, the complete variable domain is DARVTQTPRHKVTEMGQEVTMRCQPILGHNTVFWYRQTMMQGLELLAYFRNRAPLDDSGMPKDRFSAEMPDATLATLKIQPSEPRDSAVYFCASGHAQGLAYEQYFGPGTRLTVT.

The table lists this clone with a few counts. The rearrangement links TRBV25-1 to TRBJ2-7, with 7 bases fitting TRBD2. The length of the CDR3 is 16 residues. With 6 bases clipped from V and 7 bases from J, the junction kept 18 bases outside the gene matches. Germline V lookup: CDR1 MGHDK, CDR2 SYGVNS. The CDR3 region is CASRYVNINGEGEQYF. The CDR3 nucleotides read TGTGCCAGCAGATACGTCAACATAAACGGGGAGGGTGAGCAGTACTTC.

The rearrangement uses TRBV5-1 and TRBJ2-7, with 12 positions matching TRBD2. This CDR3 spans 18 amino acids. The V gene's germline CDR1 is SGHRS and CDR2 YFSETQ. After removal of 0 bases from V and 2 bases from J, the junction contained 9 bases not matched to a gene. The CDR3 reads CASSLAPSGRAQAYEQYF. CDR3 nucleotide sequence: TGCGCCAGCAGCTTGGCCCCTAGCGGGAGGGCCCAGGCCTACGAGCAGTACTTC.

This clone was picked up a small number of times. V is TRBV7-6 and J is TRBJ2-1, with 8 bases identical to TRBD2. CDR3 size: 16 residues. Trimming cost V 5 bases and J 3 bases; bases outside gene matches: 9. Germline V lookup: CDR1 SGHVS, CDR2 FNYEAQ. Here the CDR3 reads CASSPRPAGGYNEQFF. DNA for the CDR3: TGTGCCAGCAGCCCGAGACCGGCGGGGGGCTACAATGAGCAGTTCTTC.

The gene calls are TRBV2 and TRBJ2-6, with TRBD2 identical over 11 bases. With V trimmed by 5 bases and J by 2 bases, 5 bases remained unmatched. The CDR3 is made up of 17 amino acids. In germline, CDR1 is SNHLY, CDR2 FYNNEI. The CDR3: CASSRLAGRTGANVLTF. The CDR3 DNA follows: TGTGCCAGCAGTCGACTAGCGGGAAGAACTGGGGCCAACGTCCTGACTTTC.

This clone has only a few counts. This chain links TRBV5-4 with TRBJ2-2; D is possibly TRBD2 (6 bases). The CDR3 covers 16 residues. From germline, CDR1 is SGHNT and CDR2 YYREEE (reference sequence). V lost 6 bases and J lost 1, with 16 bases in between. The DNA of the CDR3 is TGTGCCAGCACCCTGGCGGGGCAACAGAACACCGGGGAGCTGTTTTTT. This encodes CASTLAGQQNTGELFF. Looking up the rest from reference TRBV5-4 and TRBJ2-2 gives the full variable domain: ETGVTQSPTHLIKTRGQQVTLRCSSQSGHNTVSWYQQALGQGPQFIFQYYREEENGRGNFPPRFSGLQFPNYSSELNVNALELDDSALYLCASTLAGQQNTGELFFGEGSRLTVL.

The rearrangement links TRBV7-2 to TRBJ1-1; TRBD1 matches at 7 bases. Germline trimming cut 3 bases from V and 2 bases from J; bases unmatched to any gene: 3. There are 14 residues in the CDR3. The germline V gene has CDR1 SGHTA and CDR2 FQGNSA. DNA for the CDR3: TGTGCCAGCAGCTTCTCAGGGGGTAACACTGAAGCTTTCTTT. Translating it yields CASSFSGGNTEAFF.

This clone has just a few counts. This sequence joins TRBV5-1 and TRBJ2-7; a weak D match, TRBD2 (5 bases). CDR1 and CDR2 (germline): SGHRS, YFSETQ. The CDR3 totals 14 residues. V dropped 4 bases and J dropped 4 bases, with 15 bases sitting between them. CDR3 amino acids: CASSPDGVRYEQYF. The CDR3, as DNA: TGCGCCAGCAGCCCGGACGGGGTTCGTTACGAGCAGTACTTC. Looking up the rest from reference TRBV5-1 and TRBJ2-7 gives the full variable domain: KAGVTQTPRYLIKTRGQQVTLSCSPISGHRSVSWYQQTPGQGLQFLFEYFSETQRNKGNFPGRFSGRQFSNSRSEMNVSTLELGDSALYLCASSPDGVRYEQYFGPGTRLTVT.

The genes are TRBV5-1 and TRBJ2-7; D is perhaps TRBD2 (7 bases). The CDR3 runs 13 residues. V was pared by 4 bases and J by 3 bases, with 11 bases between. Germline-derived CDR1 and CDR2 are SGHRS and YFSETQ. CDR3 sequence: CASSPGGGYEQYF. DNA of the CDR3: TGCGCCAGCAGCCCGGGGGGCGGCTACGAGCAGTACTTC.

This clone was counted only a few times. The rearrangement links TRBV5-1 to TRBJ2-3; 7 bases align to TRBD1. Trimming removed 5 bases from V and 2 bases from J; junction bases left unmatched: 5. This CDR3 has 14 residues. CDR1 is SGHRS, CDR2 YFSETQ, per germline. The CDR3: CASRRQGITDTQYF. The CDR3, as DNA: TGCGCCAGCAGACGACAGGGCATCACAGATACGCAGTATTTT.

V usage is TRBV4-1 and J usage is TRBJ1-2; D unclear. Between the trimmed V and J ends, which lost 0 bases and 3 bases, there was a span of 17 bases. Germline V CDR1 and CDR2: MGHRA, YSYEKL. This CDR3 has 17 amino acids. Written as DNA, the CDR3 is TGCGCCAGCAGCCAAGACTCCCACGGGGTCTCTTACTATGGCTACACCTTC. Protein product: CASSQDSHGVSYYGYTF.

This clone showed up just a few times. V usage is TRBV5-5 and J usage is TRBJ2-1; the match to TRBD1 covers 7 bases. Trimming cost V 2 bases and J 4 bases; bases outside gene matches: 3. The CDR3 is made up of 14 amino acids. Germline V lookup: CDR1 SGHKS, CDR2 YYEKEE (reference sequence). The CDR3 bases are TGTGCCAGCAGCTTCCGACAGGGATACAATGAGCAGTTCTTC. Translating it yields CASSFRQGYNEQFF.

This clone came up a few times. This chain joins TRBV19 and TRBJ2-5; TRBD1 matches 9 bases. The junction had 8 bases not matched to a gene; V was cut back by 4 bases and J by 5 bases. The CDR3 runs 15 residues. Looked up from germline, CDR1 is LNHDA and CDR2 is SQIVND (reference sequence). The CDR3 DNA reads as TGTGCCAGTAGTACCTCCACAGGGACAGGGGAGACCCAGTACTTC. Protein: CASSTSTGTGETQYF.

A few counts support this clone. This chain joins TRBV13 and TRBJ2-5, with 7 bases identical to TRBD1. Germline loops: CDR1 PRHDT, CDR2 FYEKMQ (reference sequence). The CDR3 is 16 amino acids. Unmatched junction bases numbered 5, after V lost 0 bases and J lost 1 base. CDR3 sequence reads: CASSLGQGVVQETQYF. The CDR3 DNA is TGTGCCAGCAGCTTAGGGCAGGGGGTTGTCCAAGAGACCCAGTACTTC.